Shown below are 22 T cell receptor beta chains from a single sample sequenced in a study of CD8 T cells in ankylosing spondylitis. Their antigen targets remain unknown. General study findings and limits: Characteristic of ankylosing spondylitis blood, it appeared, was a TCR beta motif comprising eight highly homologous variants.

TCRdb reprocessed the 5' RACE reads via MiXCR and lists one record per CDR3 protein. The sample shows 450,000 to 550,000 distinct CDR3 sequences, less than 6% of them seen only once. Material for sequencing was blood, either unsorted or a sorted T cell fraction (not recorded which). These receptors all come from a male donor with ankylosing spondylitis.

This clonotype was picked up many times. As DNA, the CDR3 is TGTGCCAGCAGTTTGGGACAGCCGTCCTATGGCTACACCTTC. This codes for CASSLGQPSYGYTF. The chain combines TRBV12-3 or TRBV12-4 with TRBJ1-2; 7 positions agree with TRBD1. After removal of 3 bases from V and 4 bases from J, the junction contained 5 bases not matched to a gene. The CDR3 totals 14 residues.

This clonotype was seen ten or more times. The V and J genes are TRBV7-9 and TRBJ2-1; D ambiguous. This CDR3 comprises 16 residues. Germline V gene data show CDR1 as SEHNR and CDR2 as FQNEAQ (reference sequence). V dropped 1 base and J dropped 0 bases, with 10 bases sitting between them. The CDR3, as DNA: TGTGCCAGCAGCTTAGATTGGCGGAGCTCCTACAATGAGCAGTTCTTC. The encoded protein is CASSLDWRSSYNEQFF.

This clonotype was found many times. The V call is TRBV29-1, the J call TRBJ2-6; tentatively, D is TRBD1 (6 bases). Trimming removed 0 bases at V and 0 bases at J, with 12 bases between. The CDR3 totals 17 residues. Germline V CDR1 and CDR2: SQVTM, ANQGSEA. The CDR3 here is CSVEEGALFSGANVLTF. The DNA for the CDR3 is TGCAGCGTTGAAGAGGGGGCCTTGTTCTCTGGGGCCAACGTCCTGACTTTC.

Turning to this clonotype: With a much larger clone just one base away, this may be a read error. The V call is TRBV6-2 or TRBV6-3, the J call TRBJ2-5; TRBD2 agrees at 9 bases. Germline assignment: CDR1 MNHEY and CDR2 SVGEGT. The CDR3 extends over 15 amino acids. In DNA form, the CDR3 reads TGTTCCAGCAGTTACTCGGGACTAGCAGCTGTGACCCAGTACTTC. This sequence encodes CSSSYSGLAAVTQYF.

This clonotype was detected ten times or more. This sequence joins TRBV6-1 and TRBJ1-3; D possibly corresponds to TRBD1 (6 bases). The CDR3 runs to 15 residues. The germline V and J ends were trimmed by 6 bases and 0 bases, with 12 bases remaining between them. The germline V gene has CDR1 MNHNS and CDR2 SASEGT. Here the CDR3 reads CASRTTGNSGNTIYF. The CDR3 coding sequence is TGTGCCAGCAGAACTACAGGGAACTCTGGAAACACCATATATTTT.

In this sample, this clonotype turned up many times. The genes are TRBV20-1 and TRBJ2-7, with D hard to call. Trimming took 6 bases from V and 0 from J, leaving 15 bases between them. This CDR3 has 14 amino acids. Germline V gene data show CDR1 as DFQATT and CDR2 as SNEGSKA (reference sequence). CDR3 in amino acids: CSAPDPGSSYEQYF. CDR3 DNA sequence: TGCAGTGCACCGGACCCCGGCAGCTCCTACGAGCAGTACTTC.

This clonotype was recorded at least ten times. The chain employs TRBV28 and TRBJ2-2; 8 bases map to TRBD1. Trimming removed 6 bases from V and 4 bases from J; junction bases left unmatched: 10. CDR3 length equals 16 residues. Germline V gene lookup returns CDR1 MDHEN and CDR2 SYDVKM. CDR3 region: CASRPSGTGGTGELFF. The CDR3 DNA sequence: TGTGCCAGCAGGCCATCCGGGACAGGCGGCACCGGGGAGCTGTTTTTT.

Only a few counts were recorded for this clonotype. The rearrangement links TRBV7-3 to TRBJ2-1; D might be TRBD2 (5 bases). This CDR3 is 13 amino acids long. V lost 2 bases and J lost 4, with 6 bases in between. Germline V CDR1 and CDR2: SGHTA, FQGTGA. CDR3 in amino acids: CASSLDYYNEQFF. CDR3 DNA sequence: TGTGCCAGCAGCTTAGACTATTACAATGAGCAGTTCTTC.

This clonotype was observed at least ten times. CDR3 sequence reads: CASSESGDGIYEQYF. The CDR3 region has the DNA TGTGCCAGCAGTGAATCGGGGGACGGGATCTACGAGCAGTACTTC. The chain has TRBV25-1 and TRBJ2-7; perhaps TRBD2 as D (6 bases). CDR3 size: 15 residues. The germline V gene encodes CDR1 MGHDK and CDR2 SYGVNS. Deletions cut 1 base from V and 3 bases from J, with 13 bases between.

CDR3 in DNA: TGTGCCAGCAGTGACTCTGGGAGCTCCTACAATGAGCAGTTCTTC. This sequence encodes CASSDSGSSYNEQFF. The chain links TRBV6-4 to TRBJ2-1; maybe TRBD2 (5 bases). Germline V CDR1 and CDR2: MRHNA, SNTAGT. Trimming took off 0 bases at V and 0 bases at J, with 6 bases between the two ends. The CDR3 runs to 15 residues.

This clonotype was recorded many times. The chain joins TRBV20-1 to TRBJ2-3; 12 positions match TRBD2. The CDR3 consists of 14 residues. J was trimmed by 3 bases and V by 4 bases; bases with no gene match: 2. Germline V gives CDR1 DFQATT, CDR2 SNEGSKA (reference sequence). The CDR3 region has the DNA TGCAGTGCTACCGGGACTAGCGGGACAGATACGCAGTATTTT. Translated, it gives CSATGTSGTDTQYF.

This clonotype was observed a few times. The chain recombines TRBV20-1 with TRBJ2-1; D remains ambiguous. V was trimmed by 6 bases and J by 8 bases, leaving 17 bases between them. CDR1 is DFQATT, CDR2 SNEGSKA, per germline (reference sequence). The CDR3 contains 13 residues. The CDR3 loop is CSAVRPLGHEQFF. DNA of the CDR3: TGCAGTGCGGTGCGGCCTCTGGGCCATGAGCAGTTCTTC.

This clonotype was recorded many times. The chain carries TRBV27 and TRBJ2-7, with TRBD1 identical over 9 bases. The junction had 11 bases not matched to a gene; V was cut back by 5 bases and J by 6 bases. Germline V gene lookup returns CDR1 MNHEY and CDR2 SMNVEV (reference sequence). This CDR3 is built from 15 residues. The CDR3 sequence is CASSLGGQGTSEQYF. CDR3 nucleotides: TGTGCCAGCAGTCTAGGGGGACAGGGAACTAGCGAGCAGTACTTC.

The genes are TRBV28 and TRBJ2-1, with D possibly TRBD2 on 7 matching bases. The germline CDR1 and CDR2 sequences are MDHEN and SYDVKM. V was trimmed by 7 bases and J by 8 bases, leaving 24 bases between them. CDR3 length: 16 residues. The CDR3 region has the DNA TGTGCCAGCACCCTGAGCGGGACACTGTCGTCAGATGAGCAGTTCTTC. It codes for CASTLSGTLSSDEQFF.

This clonotype was seen at least ten times. The rearrangement joins TRBV6-5 to TRBJ1-2; D is uncertain. Per the germline V gene, CDR1 is MNHEY and CDR2 is SVGAGI. The CDR3 has 16 residues. The germline V and J ends were trimmed by 0 bases and 0 bases, with 11 bases remaining between them. The CDR3 spells CASSYSNGRTNYGYTF. CDR3 nucleotides: TGTGCCAGCAGTTACTCGAACGGCAGAACTAACTATGGCTACACCTTC.

This clonotype was counted ten times or more. V is TRBV5-6 and J is TRBJ1-2; 7 bases map to TRBD1. V was pared by 5 bases and J by 6 bases, with 7 bases of the junction left unmatched. The CDR3 extends over 13 amino acids. The germline V gene has CDR1 SGHDT and CDR2 YYEEEE. CDR3: CASRLRGSHGYTF. In DNA form, the CDR3 reads TGTGCCAGCAGGCTCAGGGGGAGTCATGGCTACACCTTC.

The chain links TRBV5-1 to TRBJ1-1; a weak D match, TRBD1 (6 bases). V lost 4 bases and J lost 1, with 11 bases in between. Germline V gene lookup returns CDR1 SGHRS and CDR2 YFSETQ. The CDR3 runs to 14 residues. CDR3 protein: CASSIRGQNTEAFF. The CDR3 nucleotides read TGCGCCAGCAGCATAAGGGGACAGAACACTGAAGCTTTCTTT. The full variable domain, rest sourced from reference TRBV5-1 and TRBJ1-1, is KAGVTQTPRYLIKTRGQQVTLSCSPISGHRSVSWYQQTPGQGLQFLFEYFSETQRNKGNFPGRFSGRQFSNSRSEMNVSTLELGDSALYLCASSIRGQNTEAFFGQGTRLTVV.

This clonotype was observed at least ten times. This chain joins TRBV5-1 and TRBJ2-1; D may be TRBD2 (6 bases). Germline loops: CDR1 SGHRS, CDR2 YFSETQ. The CDR3 extends over 14 amino acids. V lost 6 bases to trimming and J lost 2 bases, with 12 bases between them. CDR3 nucleotides: TGCGCCAGCAACCCGGGAGAGACCTACAATGAGCAGTTCTTC. Translation: CASNPGETYNEQFF.

This clonotype was recorded at least ten times. The CDR3: CASSAGAGLEQYF. The CDR3 DNA follows: TGTGCCAGCAGCGCGGGAGCGGGACTCGAGCAGTACTTC. The genes are TRBV7-9 and TRBJ2-7, with 7 positions matching TRBD2. The junction had 7 bases not matched to a gene; V was cut back by 5 bases and J by 6 bases. Germline assignment: CDR1 SEHNR and CDR2 FQNEAQ (reference sequence). This CDR3 contains 13 residues.

Many counts were recorded for this clonotype. V and J are TRBV7-9 and TRBJ2-7; 11 bases line up with TRBD2. V was clipped by 5 bases and J by 2 bases; unmatched bases: 2. CDR1 SEHNR and CDR2 FQNEAQ come from the germline V gene (reference sequence). This CDR3 has 14 amino acids. CDR3 protein: CASSRLAGPYEQYF. The CDR3 bases are TGTGCCAGCAGCAGACTAGCGGGACCCTACGAGCAGTACTTC.

This clonotype was counted at least ten times. V gene TRBV20-1 combines with J gene TRBJ1-6; D unclear. This CDR3 has 13 amino acids. The germline gives CDR1 DFQATT, CDR2 SNEGSKA (reference sequence). V was cut by 2 bases and J by 7 bases, with 9 bases left in between. The CDR3 reads CSARLYLNSPLHF. For the CDR3, the DNA is TGCAGTGCTAGATTGTACCTCAATTCACCCCTCCACTTT.

This clonotype was seen ten or more times. The CDR3 nucleotides read TGTGCCAGCAGTTCAGTTTTTAGCGGGAGAGCCTACGAGCAGTACTTC. This gives the protein CASSSVFSGRAYEQYF. The rearrangement links TRBV25-1 to TRBJ2-7; 9 bases agree with TRBD2. CDR1 and CDR2 from the germline V gene are MGHDK and SYGVNS. J was trimmed by 2 bases and V by 5 bases; bases with no gene match: 10. CDR3 length: 16 residues.